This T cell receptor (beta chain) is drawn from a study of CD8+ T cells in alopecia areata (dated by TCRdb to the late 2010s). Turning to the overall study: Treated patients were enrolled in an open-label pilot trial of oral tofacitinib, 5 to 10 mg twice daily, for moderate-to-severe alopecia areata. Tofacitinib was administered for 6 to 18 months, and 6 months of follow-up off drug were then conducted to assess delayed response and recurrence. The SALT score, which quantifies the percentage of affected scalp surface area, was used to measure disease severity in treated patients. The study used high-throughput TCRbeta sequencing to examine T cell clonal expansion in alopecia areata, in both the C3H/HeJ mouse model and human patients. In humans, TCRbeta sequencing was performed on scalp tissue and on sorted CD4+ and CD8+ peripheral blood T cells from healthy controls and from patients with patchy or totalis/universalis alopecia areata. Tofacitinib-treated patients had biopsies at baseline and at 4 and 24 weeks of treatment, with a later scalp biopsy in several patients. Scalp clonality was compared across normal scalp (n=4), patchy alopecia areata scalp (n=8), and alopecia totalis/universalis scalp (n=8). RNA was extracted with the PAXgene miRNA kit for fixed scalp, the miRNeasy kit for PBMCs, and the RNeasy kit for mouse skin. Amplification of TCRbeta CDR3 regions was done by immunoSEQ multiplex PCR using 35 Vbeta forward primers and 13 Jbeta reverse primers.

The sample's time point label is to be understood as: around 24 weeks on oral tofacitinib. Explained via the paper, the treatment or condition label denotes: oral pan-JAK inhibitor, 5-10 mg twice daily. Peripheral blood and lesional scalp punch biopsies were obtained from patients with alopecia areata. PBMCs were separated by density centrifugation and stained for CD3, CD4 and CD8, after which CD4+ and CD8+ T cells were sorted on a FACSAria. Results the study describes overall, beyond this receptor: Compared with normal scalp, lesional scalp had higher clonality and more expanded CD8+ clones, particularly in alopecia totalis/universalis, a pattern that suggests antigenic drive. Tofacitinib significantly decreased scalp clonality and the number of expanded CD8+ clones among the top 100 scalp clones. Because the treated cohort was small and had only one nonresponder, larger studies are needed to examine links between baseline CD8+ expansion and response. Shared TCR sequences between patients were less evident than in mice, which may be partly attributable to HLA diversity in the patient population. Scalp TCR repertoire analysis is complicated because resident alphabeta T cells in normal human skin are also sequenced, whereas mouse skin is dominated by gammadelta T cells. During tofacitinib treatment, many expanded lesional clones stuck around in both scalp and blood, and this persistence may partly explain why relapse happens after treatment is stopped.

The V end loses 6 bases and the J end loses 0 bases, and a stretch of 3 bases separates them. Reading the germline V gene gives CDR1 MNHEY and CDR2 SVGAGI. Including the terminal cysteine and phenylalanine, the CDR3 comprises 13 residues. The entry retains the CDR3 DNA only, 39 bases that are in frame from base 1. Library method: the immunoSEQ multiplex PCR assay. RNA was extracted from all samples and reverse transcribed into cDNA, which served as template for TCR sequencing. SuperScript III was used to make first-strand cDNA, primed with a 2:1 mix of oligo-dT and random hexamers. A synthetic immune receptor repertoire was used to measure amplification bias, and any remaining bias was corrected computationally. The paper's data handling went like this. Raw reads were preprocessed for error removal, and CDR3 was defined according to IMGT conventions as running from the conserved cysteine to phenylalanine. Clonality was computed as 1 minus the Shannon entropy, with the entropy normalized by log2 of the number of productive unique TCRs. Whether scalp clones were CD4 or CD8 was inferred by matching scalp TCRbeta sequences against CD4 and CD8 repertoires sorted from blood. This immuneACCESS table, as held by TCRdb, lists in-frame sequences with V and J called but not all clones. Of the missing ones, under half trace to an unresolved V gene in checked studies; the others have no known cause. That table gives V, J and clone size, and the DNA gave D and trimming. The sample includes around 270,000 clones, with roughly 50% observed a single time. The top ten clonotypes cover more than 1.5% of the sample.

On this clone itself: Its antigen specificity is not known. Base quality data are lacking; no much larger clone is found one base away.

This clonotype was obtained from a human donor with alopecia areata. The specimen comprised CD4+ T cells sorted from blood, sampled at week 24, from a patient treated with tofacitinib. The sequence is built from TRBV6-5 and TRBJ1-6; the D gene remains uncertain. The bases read TGTGCCAGCAGGAGCTCCTATAATTCACCCCTCCACTTT. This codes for CASRSSYNSPLHF.